These T cell receptor beta chains were read from a single sample in a study of T cells in localized non-small cell lung cancer. Only in-frame clones appear in the TCRdb table, and some are missing; sequencing was by immunoSEQ multiplex PCR. The sample includes approximately 52,000 clones, 86% seen only once; the top ten take 18%. The sample in question was peripheral blood, obtained before any cancer treatment. The source is a male donor aged 60 or older with stage III squamous cell lung carcinoma. Each CDR3 is given with its conserved first and last residue. The D gene is left open where the match is weak. Only part of the rows carry a size: once, few, many, or a class if the clone is expanded.

>.|TRBV2|TRBJ2-5|.
CASSTREKETQYF
TGTGCCAGCAGTACCCGGGAAAAGGAGACCCAGTACTTC
>once|TRBV15|TRBJ2-7|.
CATSRDRYEQYF
TGTGCCACCAGCAGAGATCGGTACGAGCAGTACTTC
>.|TRBV10-3|TRBJ2-3|.
CAISESTPWADTQYF
TGTGCCATCAGTGAGTCTACCCCCTGGGCAGATACGCAGTATTTT
>.|TRBV7-9|TRBJ2-2|.
CARGALATNTGELFF
TGTGCCAGAGGGGCCTTAGCGACAAACACCGGGGAGCTGTTTTTT
>.|TRBV25-1|TRBJ2-3|TRBD1
CASSAEQGVKDTQYF
TGTGCCAGCAGCGCGGAGCAGGGGGTTAAGGATACGCAGTATTTT
>.|TRBV4-1|TRBJ2-2|.
CASSQDPGMSGELFF
TGCGCCAGCAGCCAAGATCCAGGGATGTCCGGGGAGCTGTTTTTT
>few|TRBV30|TRBJ2-5|TRBD1
CAWKNPGGETQYF
TGTGCCTGGAAGAATCCAGGGGGAGAGACCCAGTACTTC
>.|TRBV10-3|TRBJ1-2|TRBD1
CAISESPGGLGYTF
TGTGCCATCAGTGAGTCTCCAGGGGGTCTCGGCTACACCTTC
>.|TRBV5-1|TRBJ2-3|TRBD2
CASSLGASGGTDTQYF
TGCGCCAGCAGCTTGGGGGCTAGCGGGGGAACAGATACGCAGTATTTT
>.|TRBV5-1|TRBJ1-1|.
CASSFGTPSPQNMNTEAFF
TGCGCCAGCAGCTTTGGGACCCCTTCTCCCCAAAACATGAACACTGAAGCTTTCTTT
>.|TRBV9|TRBJ2-5|TRBD1
CASSVAGTVGETQYF
TGTGCCAGCAGCGTAGCTGGGACAGTAGGAGAGACCCAGTACTTC
>.|TRBV23-1|TRBJ2-7|TRBD1
CASSSTGDTSYEQYF
TGCGCCAGCAGTTCGACAGGGGACACCTCCTACGAGCAGTACTTC
>.|TRBV18|TRBJ2-3|TRBD2
CASSPLAGGTDTQYF
TGTGCCAGCTCACCTCTAGCGGGCGGCACAGATACGCAGTATTTT
>.|TRBV18|TRBJ2-1|TRBD1
CASSPTRDRGQFF
TGTGCCAGCTCACCAACCAGGGACAGGGGGCAGTTCTTC
>once|TRBV4-2|TRBJ1-5|.
CASSQNQDSFSNQPQHF
TGTGCCAGCAGCCAAAACCAGGACAGTTTCAGCAATCAGCCCCAGCATTTT
>.|TRBV27|TRBJ2-2|TRBD2
CASSLGPSGRRVGELFF
TGTGCCAGCAGTTTAGGCCCTAGCGGGAGAAGGGTCGGGGAGCTGTTTTTT
>.|TRBV7-9|TRBJ2-5|TRBD2
CASSWGGTVYF
TGTGCCAGCAGCTGGGGAGGGACCGTGTACTTC
>.|TRBV11-1|TRBJ2-1|TRBD1
CASSSDRDRANFF
TGTGCCAGCAGCTCGGATAGGGACAGAGCAAACTTCTTC
>.|TRBV4-1|TRBJ2-5|TRBD2
CASSLTRGAGGPEETQYF
TGCGCCAGCAGCCTAACCCGGGGTGCGGGAGGGCCGGAAGAGACCCAGTACTTC
>few|TRBV29-1|TRBJ2-2|.
CSVGSRTGELFF
TGCAGCGTTGGGTCCAGGACCGGGGAGCTGTTTTTT
>.|TRBV6-5|TRBJ2-7|TRBD2
CASSVTSGSYEQYF
TGTGCCAGCAGTGTGACTAGCGGGAGCTACGAGCAGTACTTC
>.|TRBV18|TRBJ2-7|.
CASSQIGQSYEQYF
TGTGCCAGCTCACAAATCGGACAGTCCTACGAGCAGTACTTC
>.|TRBV6-5|TRBJ2-3|.
CASSYGPADTQYF
TGTGCCAGCAGTTACGGTCCCGCAGATACGCAGTATTTT
>.|TRBV27|TRBJ2-2|.
CASRPHGTPNTGELFF
TGTGCCAGCAGGCCCCACGGGACTCCTAACACCGGGGAGCTGTTTTTT
>.|TRBV7-9|TRBJ1-2|.
CASSLGGRLRGYTF
TGTGCCAGCAGCTTAGGGGGGCGACTGCGGGGCTACACCTTC
>.|TRBV5-5|TRBJ2-7|TRBD1
CASSPLGQGSYEQYF
TGTGCCAGCAGCCCGCTGGGACAGGGGTCGTACGAGCAGTACTTC
>.|TRBV2|TRBJ2-1|.
CASSWSSGGEQFF
TGTGCCAGCAGCTGGAGTAGCGGAGGTGAGCAGTTCTTC
>few|TRBV10-2|TRBJ2-5|.
CASSLNQETQYF
TGCGCCAGCTCTTTAAACCAAGAGACCCAGTACTTC
>.|TRBV5-4|TRBJ1-1|TRBD1
CASSWGTGLDTEAFF
TGTGCCAGCAGCTGGGGGACAGGGCTGGACACTGAAGCTTTCTTT
>.|TRBV7-9|TRBJ1-5|.
CASSLAGGNGQPQHF
TGTGCCAGCAGCTTAGCAGGAGGGAACGGTCAGCCCCAGCATTTT
>.|TRBV5-4|TRBJ2-5|.
CASSLGGQGPRKETQYF
TGTGCCAGCAGCTTGGGGGGGCAGGGGCCGAGAAAAGAGACCCAGTACTTC
>once|TRBV30|TRBJ2-3|.
CAWSVRGTDTQYF
TGTGCCTGGAGTGTACGCGGCACAGATACGCAGTATTTT
>.|TRBV6-5|TRBJ2-7|.
CASSYGVRAHEQYF
TGTGCCAGCAGTTACGGTGTCAGGGCCCACGAGCAGTACTTC
>.|TRBV30|TRBJ1-2|.
CACAAGRNYGYTF
TGTGCCTGTGCGGCGGGGCGGAACTATGGCTACACCTTC
>.|TRBV2|TRBJ1-3|.
CASNPLSGNTIYF
TGTGCCAGCAACCCCCTCTCTGGAAACACCATATATTTT
>few|TRBV9|TRBJ2-3|.
CASSVDSRTDTQYF
TGTGCCAGCAGCGTAGACAGTAGGACAGATACGCAGTATTTT
>once|TRBV29-1|TRBJ1-2|TRBD1
CSPETGSANYGYTF
TGCAGCCCCGAGACAGGGTCAGCTAACTATGGCTACACCTTC
>.|TRBV9|TRBJ2-3|.
CASSPYDGVTDTQYF
TGTGCCAGCAGCCCCTACGACGGGGTCACAGATACGCAGTATTTT
>.|TRBV4-1|TRBJ1-1|.
CASSHYATENTEAFF
TGCGCCAGCAGCCATTACGCGACAGAAAACACTGAAGCTTTCTTT
>.|TRBV2|TRBJ2-5|TRBD2
CASSRTSGQETQYF
TGTGCCAGCAGTAGGACTAGCGGACAAGAGACCCAGTACTTC
>few|TRBV6-1|TRBJ1-5|.
CASSTNGLTQPQHF
TGTGCCAGCAGTACCAATGGGTTGACTCAGCCCCAGCATTTT
>.|TRBV6-1|TRBJ2-7|TRBD1
CASSEVSGTGGDEQYF
TGTGCCAGCAGTGAAGTATCAGGGACAGGGGGGGACGAGCAGTACTTC